This TCR beta chain came from a study of blood T cell repertoires in COVID-19. At the level of the study: Donors in the United States, Italy and Spain gave samples during acute or convalescent COVID-19. Sources were T cells, B-cell-depleted T cells, or PBMCs; the material itself was cDNA or gDNA.

The trim removed 5 bases at V and 10 bases at J, leaving 9 bases unmatched. The CDR3 extends over 14 amino acids. Looked up from germline, CDR1 is SNHLY and CDR2 is FYNNEI. The authors' processing: Reference gene primer amplification yielded estimated nucleated cell counts. Only in-frame clones appear in the TCRdb table, and some are missing; sequencing was by immunoSEQ multiplex PCR. The V and J calls and clone size come from that table; D and trimming were worked out from the DNA. The top ten hold roughly 0.92% of the sample, which has approximately 480,000 clones, 80% to 90% seen once. This clonotype was sampled from a man between 18 and 35 years old with COVID-19, enrolled during active disease. The source material was peripheral blood. The V gene is TRBV2, the J gene TRBJ2-1, with TRBD1 matching over 9 bases. CDR3 in amino acids: CASSTGTGLGEQFF. For the CDR3, the DNA is TGTGCCAGCAGTACCGGGACAGGGCTTGGGGAGCAGTTCTTC.